This TCR beta chain is from a study of molecular identifiers for immune sequencing clone quantification. Study context: Five aliquots were made in replicates from the RNA of about 20,000 or 100,000 naive CD8 cells, and four were sequenced. Regarding the study as a whole: In cases of identical TCR molecules sharing a barcode, highly expanded clone sizes could be underestimated.

The V gene lost 1 base and the J gene lost 2 bases, with 13 bases spanning the gap. The CDR3 is made up of 16 amino acids. With regard to this clonotype: Antigen specificity is unknown.

TCRdb re-derived calls from the PCR reads in MiXCR, one entry per CDR3 protein. This sample has about half a million distinct CDR3 sequences, with around 25% found just once. Specimen: naive CD8+ T cells from blood, with Jurkat cell RNA spiked in. Subset described: FACS-sorted CD8+CD4-CCR7+CD45RA+ naive T cells. This receptor was obtained from a human donor in good health. Some libraries in this study had Jurkat cell RNA spiked in. The gene calls are TRBV12-3 or TRBV12-4 and TRBJ2-3, with a weak D call TRBD2 (5 bases). The CDR3 DNA is TGTGCCAGCAGTTTAGTTCGCGGGTCCATCACAGATACGCAGTATTTT. Its translation: CASSLVRGSITDTQYF.